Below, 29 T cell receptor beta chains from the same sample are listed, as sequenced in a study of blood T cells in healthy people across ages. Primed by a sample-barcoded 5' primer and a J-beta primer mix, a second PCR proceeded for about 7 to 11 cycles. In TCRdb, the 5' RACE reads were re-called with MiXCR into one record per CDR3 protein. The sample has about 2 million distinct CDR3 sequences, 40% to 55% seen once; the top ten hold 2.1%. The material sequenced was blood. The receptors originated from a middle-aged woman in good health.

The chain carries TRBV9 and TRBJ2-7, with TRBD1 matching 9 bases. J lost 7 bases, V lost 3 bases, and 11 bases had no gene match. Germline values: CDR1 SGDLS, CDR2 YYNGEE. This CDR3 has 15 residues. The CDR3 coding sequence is TGTGCCAGCAGCGAATGGACAGGGGTCGACAATGAGCAGTACTTC. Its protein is CASSEWTGVDNEQYF.

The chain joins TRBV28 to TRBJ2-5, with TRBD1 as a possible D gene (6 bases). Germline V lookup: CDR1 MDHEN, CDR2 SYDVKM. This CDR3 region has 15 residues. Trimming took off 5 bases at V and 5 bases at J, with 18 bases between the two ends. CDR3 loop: CASSARTPRGETQYF. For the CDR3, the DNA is TGTGCCAGCAGTGCCCGGACCCCTAGGGGGGAGACCCAGTACTTC.

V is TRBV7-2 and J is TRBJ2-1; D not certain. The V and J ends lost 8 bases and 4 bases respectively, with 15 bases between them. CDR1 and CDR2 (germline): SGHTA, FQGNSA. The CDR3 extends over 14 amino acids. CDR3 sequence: CASCWSGEYNEQFF. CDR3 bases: TGTGCCAGCTGTTGGTCTGGAGAGTACAATGAGCAGTTCTTC.

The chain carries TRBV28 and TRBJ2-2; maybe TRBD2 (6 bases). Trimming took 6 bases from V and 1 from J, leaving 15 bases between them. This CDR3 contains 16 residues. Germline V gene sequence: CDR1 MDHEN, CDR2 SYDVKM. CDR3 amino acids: CASSEIRLGNTGELFF. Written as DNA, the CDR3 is TGTGCCAGCAGCGAAATCAGACTAGGGAACACCGGGGAGCTGTTTTTT.

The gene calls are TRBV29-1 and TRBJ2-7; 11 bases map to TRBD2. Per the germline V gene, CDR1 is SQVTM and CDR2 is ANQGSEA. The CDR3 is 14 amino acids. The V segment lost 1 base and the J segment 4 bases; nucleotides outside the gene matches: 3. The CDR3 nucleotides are TGCAGCGTTGAAGTGCGACTAGCGGGGTACGAGCAGTACTTC. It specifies CSVEVRLAGYEQYF.

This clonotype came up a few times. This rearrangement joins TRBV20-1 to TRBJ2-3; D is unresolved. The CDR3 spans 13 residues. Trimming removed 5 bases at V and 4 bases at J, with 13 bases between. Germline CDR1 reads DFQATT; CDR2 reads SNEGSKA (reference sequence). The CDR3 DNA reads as TGCAGTGCTTATCCCGGGCCCTCAGATACGCAGTATTTT. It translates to CSAYPGPSDTQYF.

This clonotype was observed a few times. The CDR3 protein is CSASGGGGYEQYF. In DNA form, the CDR3 reads TGCAGTGCTAGCGGGGGCGGGGGGTACGAGCAGTACTTC. The chain carries TRBV20-1 and TRBJ2-7; 8 bases align to TRBD2. The ends lost 3 bases at V and 4 bases at J; junction bases unmatched: 5. The V gene's germline CDR1 is DFQATT and CDR2 SNEGSKA (reference sequence). This CDR3 has 13 amino acids.

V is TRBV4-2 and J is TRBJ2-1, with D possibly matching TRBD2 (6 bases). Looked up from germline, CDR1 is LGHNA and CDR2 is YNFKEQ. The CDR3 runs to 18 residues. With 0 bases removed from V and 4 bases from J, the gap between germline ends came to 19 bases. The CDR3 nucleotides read TGTGCCAGCAGCCAAGATGTGCCTGGGGACTCAATTTACAATGAGCAGTTCTTC. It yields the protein CASSQDVPGDSIYNEQFF.

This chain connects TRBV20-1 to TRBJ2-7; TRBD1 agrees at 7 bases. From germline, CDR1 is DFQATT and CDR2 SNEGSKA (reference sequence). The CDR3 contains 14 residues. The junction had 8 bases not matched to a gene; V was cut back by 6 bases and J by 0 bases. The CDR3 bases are TGCAGTGCCGTCGGGACAGTATTCTCCTACGAGCAGTACTTC. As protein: CSAVGTVFSYEQYF.

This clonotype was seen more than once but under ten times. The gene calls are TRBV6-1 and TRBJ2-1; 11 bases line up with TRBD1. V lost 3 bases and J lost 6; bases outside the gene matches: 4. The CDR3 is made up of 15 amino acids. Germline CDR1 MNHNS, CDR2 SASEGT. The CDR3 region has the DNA TGTGCCAGCAGTGATTGGACAGGGGGCGGCAATGAGCAGTTCTTC. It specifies CASSDWTGGGNEQFF.

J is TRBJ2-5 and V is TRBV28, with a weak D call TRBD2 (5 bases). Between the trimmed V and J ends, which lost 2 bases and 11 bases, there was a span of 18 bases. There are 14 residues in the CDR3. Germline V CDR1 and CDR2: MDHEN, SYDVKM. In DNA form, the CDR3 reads TGTGCCAGCAGTTTACCTCTGGGAGTTTATGAGCAGTACTTC. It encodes CASSLPLGVYEQYF.

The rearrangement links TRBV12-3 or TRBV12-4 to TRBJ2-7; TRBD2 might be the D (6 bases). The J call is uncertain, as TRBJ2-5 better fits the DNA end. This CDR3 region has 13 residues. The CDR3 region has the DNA TGTGCCAGCAGCGGACCCCGGGGGGAGACCCAGTACTTC. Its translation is CASSGPRGETQYF.

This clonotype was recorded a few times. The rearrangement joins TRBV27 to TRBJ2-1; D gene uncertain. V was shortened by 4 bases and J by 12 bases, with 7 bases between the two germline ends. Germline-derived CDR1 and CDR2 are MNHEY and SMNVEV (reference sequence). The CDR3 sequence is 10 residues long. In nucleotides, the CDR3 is TGTGCCAGCAGTTCCACCCTGCAGTTCTTC. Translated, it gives CASSSTLQFF.

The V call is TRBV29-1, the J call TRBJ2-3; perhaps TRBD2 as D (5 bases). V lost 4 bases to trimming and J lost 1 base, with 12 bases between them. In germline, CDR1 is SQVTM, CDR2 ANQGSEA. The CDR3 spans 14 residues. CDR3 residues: CSVGFGLGTDTQYF. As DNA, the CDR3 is TGCAGCGTTGGCTTCGGACTTGGCACAGATACGCAGTATTTT.

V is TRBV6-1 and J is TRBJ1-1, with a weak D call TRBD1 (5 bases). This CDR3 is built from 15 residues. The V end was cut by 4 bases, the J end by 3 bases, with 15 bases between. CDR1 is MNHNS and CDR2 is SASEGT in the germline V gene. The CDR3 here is CASSATSQGDTEAFF. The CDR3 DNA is TGTGCCAGCAGTGCTACCTCCCAGGGCGACACTGAAGCTTTCTTT.

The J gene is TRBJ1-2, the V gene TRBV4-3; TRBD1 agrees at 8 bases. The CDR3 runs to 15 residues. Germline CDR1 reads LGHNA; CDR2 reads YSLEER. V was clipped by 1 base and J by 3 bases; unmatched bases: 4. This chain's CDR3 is CASSQVTGGDYGYTF. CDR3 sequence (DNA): TGCGCCAGCAGCCAAGTCACAGGGGGAGACTATGGCTACACCTTC.

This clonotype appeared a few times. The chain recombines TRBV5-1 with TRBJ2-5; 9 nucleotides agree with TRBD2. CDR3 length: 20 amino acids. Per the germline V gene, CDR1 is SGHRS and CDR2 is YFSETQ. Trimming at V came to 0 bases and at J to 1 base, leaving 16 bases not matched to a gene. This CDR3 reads CASSLVAVGLASGVQETQYF. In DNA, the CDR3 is TGCGCCAGCAGCTTGGTAGCGGTGGGTTTGGCTAGCGGGGTCCAAGAGACCCAGTACTTC.

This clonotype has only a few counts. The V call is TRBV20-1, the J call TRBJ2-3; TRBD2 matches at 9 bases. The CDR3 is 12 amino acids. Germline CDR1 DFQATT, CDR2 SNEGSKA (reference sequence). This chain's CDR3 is CRPGGGVYTQYF. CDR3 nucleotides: TGCAGGCCGGGCGGGGGGGTGTATACGCAGTATTTT.

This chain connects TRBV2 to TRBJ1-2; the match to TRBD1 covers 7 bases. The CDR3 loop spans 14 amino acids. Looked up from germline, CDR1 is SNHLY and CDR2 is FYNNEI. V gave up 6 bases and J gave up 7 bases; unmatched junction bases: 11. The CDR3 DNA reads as TGTGCCAGCAGGAGTGGACAGGCGTCTGGTGGCTACACCTTC. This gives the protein CASRSGQASGGYTF. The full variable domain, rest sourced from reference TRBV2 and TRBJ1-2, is EPEVTQTPSHQVTQMGQEVILRCVPISNHLYFYWYRQILGQKVEFLVSFYNNEISEKSEIFDDQFSVERPDGSNFTLKIRSTKLEDSAMYFCASRSGQASGGYTFGSGTRLTVV.

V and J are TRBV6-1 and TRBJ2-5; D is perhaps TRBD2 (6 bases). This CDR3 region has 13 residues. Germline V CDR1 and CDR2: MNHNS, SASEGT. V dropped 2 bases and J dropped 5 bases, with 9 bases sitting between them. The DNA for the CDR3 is TGTGCCAGCAGTGAATTGGGGAGGGAGACCCAGTACTTC. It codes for CASSELGRETQYF.

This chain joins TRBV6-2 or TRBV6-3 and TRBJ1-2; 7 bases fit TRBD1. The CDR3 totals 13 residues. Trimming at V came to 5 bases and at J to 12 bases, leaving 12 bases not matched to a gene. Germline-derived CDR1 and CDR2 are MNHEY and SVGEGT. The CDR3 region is CASSVPPGTENTF. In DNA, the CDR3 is TGTGCCAGCAGTGTACCTCCCGGGACAGAAAACACCTTC.

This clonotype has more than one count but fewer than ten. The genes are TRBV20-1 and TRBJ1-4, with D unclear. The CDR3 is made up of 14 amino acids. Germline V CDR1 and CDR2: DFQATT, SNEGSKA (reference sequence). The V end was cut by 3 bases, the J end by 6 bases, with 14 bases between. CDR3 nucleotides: TGCAGTGCTAGTGACCCGGACGGGGATGAAAAACTGTTTTTT. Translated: CSASDPDGDEKLFF.

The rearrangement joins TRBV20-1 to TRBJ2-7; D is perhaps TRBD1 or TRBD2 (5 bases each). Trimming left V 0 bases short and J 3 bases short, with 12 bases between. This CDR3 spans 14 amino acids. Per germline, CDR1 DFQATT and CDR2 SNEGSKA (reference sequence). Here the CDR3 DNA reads TGCAGTGCTAGAGACGAGGGGACCGACTACGAGCAGTACTTC. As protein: CSARDEGTDYEQYF.

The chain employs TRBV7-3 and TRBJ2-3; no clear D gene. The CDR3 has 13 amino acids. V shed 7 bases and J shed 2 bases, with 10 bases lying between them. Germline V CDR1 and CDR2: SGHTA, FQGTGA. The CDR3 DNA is TGTGCCAGCACTCTCGGATACACAGATACGCAGTATTTT. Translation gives CASTLGYTDTQYF.

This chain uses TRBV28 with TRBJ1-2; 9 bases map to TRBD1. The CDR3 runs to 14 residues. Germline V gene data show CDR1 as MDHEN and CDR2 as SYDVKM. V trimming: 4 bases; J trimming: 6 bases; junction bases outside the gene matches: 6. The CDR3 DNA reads TGTGCCAGCAGTTCCAGGGACAGGGTCCATGGCTACACCTTC. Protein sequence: CASSSRDRVHGYTF.

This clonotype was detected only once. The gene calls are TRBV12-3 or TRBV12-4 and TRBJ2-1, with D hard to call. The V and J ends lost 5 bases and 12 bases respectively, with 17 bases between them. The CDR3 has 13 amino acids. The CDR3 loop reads CASSTRLGRGQFF. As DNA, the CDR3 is TGTGCCAGCAGTACCCGATTAGGGCGTGGGCAGTTCTTC.

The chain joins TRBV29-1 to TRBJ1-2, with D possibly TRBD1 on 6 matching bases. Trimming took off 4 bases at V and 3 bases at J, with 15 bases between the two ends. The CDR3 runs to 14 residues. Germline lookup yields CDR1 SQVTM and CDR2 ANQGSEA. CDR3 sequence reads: CSVVKAGADYGYTF. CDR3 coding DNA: TGCAGCGTTGTTAAGGCAGGGGCGGACTATGGCTACACCTTC. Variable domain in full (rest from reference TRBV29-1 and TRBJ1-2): SAVISQKPSRDICQRGTSLTIQCQVDSQVTMMFWYRQQPGQSLTLIATANQGSEATYESGFVIDKFPISRPNLTFSTLTVSNMSPEDSSIYLCSVVKAGADYGYTFGSGTRLTVV.

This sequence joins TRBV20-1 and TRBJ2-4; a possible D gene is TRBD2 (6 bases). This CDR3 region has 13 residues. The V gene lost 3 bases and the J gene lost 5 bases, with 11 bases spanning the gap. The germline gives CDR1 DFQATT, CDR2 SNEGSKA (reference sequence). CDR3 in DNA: TGCAGTGCTAGCGGACTATGGGAAAACATTCAGTACTTC. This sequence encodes CSASGLWENIQYF.

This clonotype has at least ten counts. The CDR3 loop reads CASSLTGDLYNEQFF. Here the CDR3 DNA reads TGTGCCAGCAGCTTAACCGGAGACTTGTACAATGAGCAGTTCTTC. This rearrangement joins TRBV7-2 to TRBJ2-1; D not resolved. The V gene's germline CDR1 is SGHTA and CDR2 FQGNSA. The CDR3 covers 15 residues. Trimming shortened V by 2 bases and J by 4 bases, and 12 bases separated the two germline ends.